This T cell receptor (beta chain) came from a study of blood T cell repertoires in COVID-19. Study overall: Samples came from the United States, Italy and Spain, spanning acute and convalescent COVID-19. T cells, B-cell-depleted T cells, or PBMCs provided the cDNA or gDNA that served as material.

V was cut by 0 bases and J by 2 bases, with 17 bases left in between. From germline, CDR1 is LNHDA and CDR2 SQIVND (reference sequence). This CDR3 contains 17 residues. Produced via immunoSEQ multiplex PCR; TCRdb's table is partial and in-frame only. This table holds under 350,000 clones, just over 85% found once. The chain has TRBV19 and TRBJ2-7; D perhaps matches TRBD1 (5 bases). What was sequenced was PBMCs or T cells enriched from blood (not recorded which). The TCR originated in a middle-aged woman with acute COVID-19. CDR3 loop: CASSIDLTLTGTYEQYF. The DNA of the CDR3 is TGTGCCAGTAGTATAGATTTAACCCTCACAGGCACCTACGAGCAGTACTTC.